One and the same sample provided the 17 T cell receptor beta chains below, sequenced in a study of Ad26.COV2.S vaccination and SARS-CoV-2 variants. This table comes from immunoSEQ multiplex PCR, and its TCRdb copy is limited to in-frame clones, with some not included. The sample lists hundreds of thousands of clones; 80% to 90% were seen once. Stated treatment: around 19 received Ad26.COV2.S at low or high dose, single or two shots; 5 received placebo; per-sample allocation not given. The study sampled participants on day 63 after the first vaccine or placebo injection. This specimen consisted of peripheral blood, obtained in a trial of Ad26.COV2.S vaccine versus placebo. The origin of the receptors is a person between 18 and 60 years old who received the Ad26.COV2.S COVID-19 vaccine or a placebo.

This clone has a single count. The CDR3 bases are TGTGCCAGCAGCTCCCTGGGTGGCGGGTTCTACAATGAGCAGTTCTTC. This translates into CASSSLGGGFYNEQFF. V usage is TRBV11-2 and J usage is TRBJ2-1, with D perhaps matching TRBD2 (5 bases). The CDR3 spans 16 residues. V lost 4 bases to trimming and J lost 3 bases, with 16 bases between them. In germline, CDR1 is SGHAT, CDR2 FQNNGV.

V and J are TRBV13 and TRBJ2-7, with 8 bases matching TRBD2. There are 17 residues in the CDR3. V shed 5 bases and J 0 bases; nucleotides not matched to a gene: 12. From germline, CDR1 is PRHDT and CDR2 FYEKMQ (reference sequence). CDR3 DNA: TGTGCCAGCAGCGGCGAAACCAGCGGGGGAAGCTCCTACGAGCAGTACTTC. It codes for CASSGETSGGSSYEQYF.

This rearrangement joins TRBV6-1 to TRBJ2-5; no clear D. Deletions cut 2 bases from V and 0 bases from J, with 7 bases between. CDR3 length equals 14 residues. Germline values: CDR1 MNHNS, CDR2 SASEGT. CDR3 DNA: TGTGCCAGCAGTGAACTAAGCTACCAAGAGACCCAGTACTTC. Its protein is CASSELSYQETQYF.

The CDR3 here is CASSLPIPGGYEQYF. DNA for the CDR3: TGTGCCAGCAGCTTACCTATTCCAGGTGGCTACGAGCAGTACTTC. V and J are TRBV7-9 and TRBJ2-7; D not resolved. Germline CDR1 is SEHNR and CDR2 is FQNEAQ (reference sequence). The CDR3 is 15 amino acids. The germline V and J ends were trimmed by 2 bases and 3 bases, with 14 bases remaining between them.

V gene TRBV10-3 combines with J gene TRBJ1-4; no clear D gene. CDR1 is ENHRY, CDR2 SYGVKD, per germline. Between the trimmed V and J ends, which lost 6 bases and 2 bases, there was a span of 7 bases. This CDR3 contains 13 residues. The CDR3 region is CAIRGNTNEKLFF. The CDR3 DNA follows: TGTGCCATCAGGGGGAACACTAATGAAAAACTGTTTTTT.

The chain couples TRBV7-3 to TRBJ2-3, with D hard to call. Germline V gene data show CDR1 as SGHTA and CDR2 as FQGTGA. CDR3 length: 13 amino acids. V lost 3 bases, J lost 6 bases, and 10 bases lay in between. The CDR3, as DNA: TGTGCCAGCAGCTTTAATACTGGGGATACGCAGTATTTT. The encoded protein is CASSFNTGDTQYF.

The chain uses TRBV4-3 and TRBJ1-2; no firm D call. The CDR3 is 14 residues long. Trimming removed 2 bases at V and 3 bases at J, with 10 bases between. Germline CDR1 and CDR2: LGHNA and YSLEER. Written as DNA, the CDR3 is TGCGCCAGCAGCCAAATTAGAACGGACTATGGCTACACCTTC. Amino acids: CASSQIRTDYGYTF.

The V and J genes are TRBV10-3 and TRBJ2-5; 7 nucleotides align to TRBD2. Germline V gene data show CDR1 as ENHRY and CDR2 as SYGVKD. The CDR3 extends over 14 amino acids. Losses at the gene ends were 11 bases for V and 4 bases for J; bases not matched to a gene: 13. The CDR3 sequence: CASSPRGGTETQYF. The CDR3 DNA follows: TGTGCCTCGTCACCCCGGGGAGGGACAGAGACCCAGTACTTC.

CDR3 in amino acids: CASSRGRASYEQYF. The CDR3, as DNA: TGTGCCAGCTCCCGCGGCAGGGCCTCCTACGAGCAGTACTTC. The rearrangement joins TRBV6-6 to TRBJ2-7; D is possibly TRBD1 (5 bases). The CDR3 contains 14 residues. Germline lookup yields CDR1 MNHNY and CDR2 SVGAGI (reference sequence). V was clipped by 8 bases and J by 0 bases, with 14 bases between them.

V usage is TRBV27 and J usage is TRBJ1-6; perhaps TRBD1 as D (6 bases). This CDR3 has 15 residues. V lost 0 bases, J lost 10 bases, and 13 bases lay in between. The germline V gene has CDR1 MNHEY and CDR2 SMNVEV (reference sequence). CDR3 bases: TGTGCCAGCAGTTTATCTGGGGGGCATGGATCACCCCTCCACTTT. It is translated as CASSLSGGHGSPLHF.

The rearrangement joins TRBV12-3 or TRBV12-4 to TRBJ1-1, with 8 positions matching TRBD1. The V segment lost 6 bases and the J segment 10 bases; nucleotides outside the gene matches: 10. The CDR3 length is 13 residues. The CDR3 nucleotides are TGTGCCAGCAGCCGACAGGGGCTTTTAGGAGCTTTCTTT. It is translated as CASSRQGLLGAFF.

CDR3 sequence reads: CAISEGVGNYGYTF. CDR3 coding DNA: TGTGCCATCAGTGAGGGGGTGGGGAACTATGGCTACACCTTC. The chain uses TRBV10-3 and TRBJ1-2; D is unresolved. Germline assignment: CDR1 ENHRY and CDR2 SYGVKD. Trimming took off 2 bases at V and 2 bases at J, with 9 bases between the two ends. The CDR3 length is 14 residues.

J is TRBJ1-2 and V is TRBV6-5; 9 nucleotides align to TRBD1. The V segment lost 10 bases and the J segment 2 bases; nucleotides outside the gene matches: 5. The CDR3 has 13 residues. Germline values: CDR1 MNHEY, CDR2 SVGAGI. The CDR3 coding sequence is TGTGCCACCGAGGACAGGGGAAACTATGGCTACACCTTC. It specifies CATEDRGNYGYTF.

The chain has TRBV7-9 and TRBJ2-7; TRBD1 might be the D (6 bases). V dropped 4 bases and J dropped 0 bases, with 13 bases sitting between them. This CDR3 spans 15 amino acids. Germline V gene lookup returns CDR1 SEHNR and CDR2 FQNEAQ (reference sequence). Here the CDR3 reads CASSYSRGTSYEQYF. The DNA for the CDR3 is TGTGCCAGCAGCTACTCTAGGGGGACCTCCTACGAGCAGTACTTC.

The rearrangement links TRBV4-2 to TRBJ1-4; unclear D gene. The CDR3 consists of 15 residues. The V gene's germline CDR1 is LGHNA and CDR2 YNFKEQ. The ends were cut back, 10 bases at V and 0 bases at J, with 15 bases in the middle. CDR3 nucleotides: TGTGCCACCACAACCGGTCCTTCAACTAATGAAAAACTGTTTTTT. Its translation: CATTTGPSTNEKLFF.

The chain uses TRBV7-3 and TRBJ2-7, with D perhaps matching TRBD1 (5 bases). Germline loops: CDR1 SGHTA, CDR2 FQGTGA. The CDR3 runs to 13 residues. V lost 4 bases and J 5 bases, leaving 12 bases between the germline ends. The CDR3 DNA follows: TGTGCCAGCAGCTCGCAGGGCGGCGACGAGCAGTACTTC. Amino acids: CASSSQGGDEQYF. The entire variable domain, with the rest obtained from reference TRBV7-3 and TRBJ2-7, is as follows: GAGVSQTPSNKVTEKGKYVELRCDPISGHTALYWYRQSLGQGPEFLIYFQGTGAADDSGLPNDRFFAVRPEGSVSTLKIQRTERGDSAVYLCASSSQGGDEQYFGPGTRLTVT.

The chain combines TRBV18 with TRBJ1-2; D possibly corresponds to TRBD1 (5 bases). The CDR3 contains 14 residues. Germline V gene sequence: CDR1 KGHSH, CDR2 LQKENI. Trimming took 2 bases from V and 4 from J, leaving 11 bases between them. CDR3 in amino acids: CASSPGGDGYGYTF. The CDR3 DNA follows: TGTGCCAGCTCACCAGGAGGGGATGGCTATGGCTACACCTTC.